This is a list of T cell receptor beta chains from one sample in a study of blood T cell repertoires in COVID-19. Assay: immunoSEQ multiplex PCR; the TCRdb copy retains only in-frame clones and omits some. Of 30,000 or so clones in the sample, around 86% were seen once. Sequencing was performed on peripheral blood. These receptors were taken from a woman older than 75 with active or convalescent COVID-19. Both conserved end residues are part of each CDR3. Each record gives: CDR3 DNA, CDR3 protein, D gene, J gene, V gene, clone size. D genes are given only for firm matches. Clone sizes are given selectively: once, few, many, or a class where the clone is expanded.

CDR3nt: TGTGCCAGCAAGGGGGAGAGCTCCTATAATTCACCCCTCCACTTT
CDR3aa: CASKGESSYNSPLHF
d_gene: NA
j_gene: TRBJ1-6
v_gene: TRBV2
abundance: NA

CDR3nt: TGTGCCACCGCGCATGGGGGGGATGAGCAGTTCTTC
CDR3aa: CATAHGGDEQFF
d_gene: TRBD2
j_gene: TRBJ2-1
v_gene: TRBV10-3
abundance: NA

CDR3nt: TGTGCCAGCAGTTCAAGGGGGCGGTCTAATGAAAAACTGTTTTTT
CDR3aa: CASSSRGRSNEKLFF
d_gene: TRBD1
j_gene: TRBJ1-4
v_gene: TRBV28
abundance: NA

CDR3nt: TGCAGCGCCCCTAGCGGGGCGGGTGGAGAGACCCAGTACTTC
CDR3aa: CSAPSGAGGETQYF
d_gene: TRBD2
j_gene: TRBJ2-5
v_gene: TRBV29-1
abundance: once

CDR3nt: TGTGCCAGCAGTCGAGGGGAAAAACTGTTTTTT
CDR3aa: CASSRGEKLFF
d_gene: NA
j_gene: TRBJ1-4
v_gene: TRBV12-3/TRBV12-4
abundance: few

CDR3nt: TGCAGCGTGCAGGGAGGGAATGAGCAGTTCTTC
CDR3aa: CSVQGGNEQFF
d_gene: TRBD2
j_gene: TRBJ2-1
v_gene: TRBV29-1
abundance: NA

CDR3nt: TGTGCCACCAGCAGAGGCAGCCCAGGCTATAGCAATCAGCCCCAGCATTTT
CDR3aa: CATSRGSPGYSNQPQHF
d_gene: NA
j_gene: TRBJ1-5
v_gene: TRBV15
abundance: NA

CDR3nt: TGTGCCAGCAGCTCTAATAGCAATCAGCCCCAGCATTTT
CDR3aa: CASSSNSNQPQHF
d_gene: NA
j_gene: TRBJ1-5
v_gene: TRBV7-8
abundance: NA

CDR3nt: TGTGCCAGTAGTAAGACAGGGGGCTCCTATAATTCACCCCTCCACTTT
CDR3aa: CASSKTGGSYNSPLHF
d_gene: TRBD1
j_gene: TRBJ1-6
v_gene: TRBV19
abundance: NA

CDR3nt: TGTGCCAGCAGCCCGGGACTAGAGTACAATGAGCAGTTCTTC
CDR3aa: CASSPGLEYNEQFF
d_gene: TRBD2
j_gene: TRBJ2-1
v_gene: TRBV11-1
abundance: NA

CDR3nt: TGTGCCAGCCGGACAGGGGGCGGTTGGGATCAGCCCCAGCATTTT
CDR3aa: CASRTGGGWDQPQHF
d_gene: TRBD1
j_gene: TRBJ1-5
v_gene: TRBV10-3
abundance: NA

CDR3nt: TGTGCCAGTAGTACGACTCCCACGGCGGGCTACACCTTC
CDR3aa: CASSTTPTAGYTF
d_gene: NA
j_gene: TRBJ1-2
v_gene: TRBV19
abundance: NA

CDR3nt: TGCAGCGCCGGTTATAGCAATCAGCCCCAGCATTTT
CDR3aa: CSAGYSNQPQHF
d_gene: NA
j_gene: TRBJ1-5
v_gene: TRBV29-1
abundance: NA

CDR3nt: TGTGCCAGCAGCCCCCGCAGCGGGGATGAGCAGTTCTTC
CDR3aa: CASSPRSGDEQFF
d_gene: TRBD2
j_gene: TRBJ2-1
v_gene: TRBV5-4
abundance: once

CDR3nt: TGTGCCATAGGACAGGGGGCGCTGGGCACTGAAGCTTTCTTT
CDR3aa: CAIGQGALGTEAFF
d_gene: TRBD1
j_gene: TRBJ1-1
v_gene: TRBV10-3
abundance: NA

CDR3nt: TGTGCCAGCAGGGTGGGACAGGGGGAATCTAATGAAAAACTGTTTTTT
CDR3aa: CASRVGQGESNEKLFF
d_gene: TRBD1
j_gene: TRBJ1-4
v_gene: TRBV2
abundance: NA

CDR3nt: TGTGCCAGCAGCCGTAGCGGGGGAGAGACCCAGTACTTC
CDR3aa: CASSRSGGETQYF
d_gene: TRBD2
j_gene: TRBJ2-5
v_gene: TRBV6-4
abundance: NA

CDR3nt: TGTGCCAGCAGTCCCGGGTCAGGGGGCTCGGAGACCCAGTACTTC
CDR3aa: CASSPGSGGSETQYF
d_gene: TRBD1
j_gene: TRBJ2-5
v_gene: TRBV2
abundance: NA

CDR3nt: TGTGCCAGCAGCGTCAATTTAGCGGGAGGGACTTTAGATACGCAGTATTTT
CDR3aa: CASSVNLAGGTLDTQYF
d_gene: TRBD2
j_gene: TRBJ2-3
v_gene: TRBV9
abundance: NA

CDR3nt: TGCGCCAGCAGCCCTTTATCCCGTCAGCCCCAGCATTTT
CDR3aa: CASSPLSRQPQHF
d_gene: NA
j_gene: TRBJ1-5
v_gene: TRBV5-1
abundance: few

CDR3nt: TGTGCCAGCAGCTCGGACAGGATTTTTAACTATGGCTACACCTTC
CDR3aa: CASSSDRIFNYGYTF
d_gene: TRBD1
j_gene: TRBJ1-2
v_gene: TRBV3-1/TRBV3-2
abundance: NA

CDR3nt: TGTGCCAGCTCGTGGACTAGCGAGGGAACAGATACGCAGTATTTT
CDR3aa: CASSWTSEGTDTQYF
d_gene: TRBD2
j_gene: TRBJ2-3
v_gene: TRBV18
abundance: NA

CDR3nt: TGTGCCAGCAGTACCCGACTAGCGGGGGTGGAGACCCAGTACTTC
CDR3aa: CASSTRLAGVETQYF
d_gene: TRBD2
j_gene: TRBJ2-5
v_gene: TRBV28
abundance: NA

CDR3nt: TGTGCCAGCAGCCCACAGGGGGCAAATCAGCCCCAGCATTTT
CDR3aa: CASSPQGANQPQHF
d_gene: TRBD1
j_gene: TRBJ1-5
v_gene: TRBV27
abundance: NA

CDR3nt: TGTGCCAGCAGCTTAGCGGCTAGCGGGGGTGAGCAGTTCTTC
CDR3aa: CASSLAASGGEQFF
d_gene: TRBD2
j_gene: TRBJ2-1
v_gene: TRBV7-9
abundance: NA

CDR3nt: TGTGCCAGCAGCTTAGGATATAGGGACACTGACTATGGCTACACCTTC
CDR3aa: CASSLGYRDTDYGYTF
d_gene: NA
j_gene: TRBJ1-2
v_gene: TRBV11-3
abundance: NA

CDR3nt: TGTGCCAGCTCACGTACTAGCGTCGTCGACGGGTTGGATACGCAGTATTTT
CDR3aa: CASSRTSVVDGLDTQYF
d_gene: TRBD2
j_gene: TRBJ2-3
v_gene: TRBV19
abundance: NA

CDR3nt: TGTGCCAGCAGCAAAGCGCTAGAGGGCGGGGAGCTGTTTTTT
CDR3aa: CASSKALEGGELFF
d_gene: NA
j_gene: TRBJ2-2
v_gene: TRBV21-1
abundance: NA

CDR3nt: TGTGCCAGCAGTGTTCCAGGGCAAGAGACCCAGTACTTC
CDR3aa: CASSVPGQETQYF
d_gene: NA
j_gene: TRBJ2-5
v_gene: TRBV6-4
abundance: NA

CDR3nt: TGCGCCAGCAGCCGTGGACTAGCCGCTACCTACAATGAGCAGTTCTTC
CDR3aa: CASSRGLAATYNEQFF
d_gene: TRBD2
j_gene: TRBJ2-1
v_gene: TRBV4-1
abundance: once

CDR3nt: TGTGCCAGCAGCTCTATGGGGGGGACAGGGATAATTGAGCAGTTCTTC
CDR3aa: CASSSMGGTGIIEQFF
d_gene: TRBD1
j_gene: TRBJ2-1
v_gene: TRBV7-3
abundance: once

CDR3nt: TGTGCCAGCAGCTTACAGGGTGGAGATGGCTACACCTTC
CDR3aa: CASSLQGGDGYTF
d_gene: NA
j_gene: TRBJ1-2
v_gene: TRBV6-5
abundance: NA

CDR3nt: TGCGCCAGCAGAGAGTGGAGGGGAACAGATACGCAGTATTTT
CDR3aa: CASREWRGTDTQYF
d_gene: NA
j_gene: TRBJ2-3
v_gene: TRBV5-1
abundance: NA

CDR3nt: TGTGCCAGCTCACGTTTTAGGGGAATAGGAAACACTGAAGCTTTCTTT
CDR3aa: CASSRFRGIGNTEAFF
d_gene: NA
j_gene: TRBJ1-1
v_gene: TRBV7-9
abundance: few